This T cell receptor (beta chain) was sequenced for a study of shared clonotypes between healthy human individuals. Findings and caveats of the study: Despite large depth, sorted-subset datasets appeared incompletely sequenced.

Remarks on this clone: The antigen remains undetermined.

Per the germline V gene, CDR1 is LNHDA and CDR2 is SQIVND (reference sequence). The CDR3 has 14 residues. The trim removed 6 bases at V and 4 bases at J, leaving 6 bases unmatched. Several immunoSEQ 96-well plates shared each subset's DNA, each plate a replicate. Replicate PCRs from sorted subsets contained around 200 ng DNA, which is around 29,000 T cell genomes. Assay used: immunoSEQ multiplex PCR; TCRdb lists only in-frame clones, some missing. The table includes about 680,000 clones, about 92% detected once. Naive CD8 cells comprised CD45RO-negative, CCR7-positively selected cells, excluding terminally differentiated effector memory CD45RA+ cells. Adult Caucasians living in Nashville, Tennessee made up all of the donors.

The chain is built from TRBV19 and TRBJ1-2, with 9 nucleotides matching TRBD1. This receptor was obtained from a man in his thirties or forties in good health. The sequenced sample consisted of naive CD8+ T cells sorted from blood. The CDR3 region has the DNA TGTGCCAGTAGCACACAGGGGGCCGGCTATGGCTACACCTTC. Residues: CASSTQGAGYGYTF. The whole variable domain, remainder taken from reference TRBV19 and TRBJ1-2, is DGGITQSPKYLFRKEGQNVTLSCEQNLNHDAMYWYRQDPGQGLRLIYYSQIVNDFQKGDIAEGYSVSREKKESFPLTVTSAQKNPTAFYLCASSTQGAGYGYTFGSGTRLTVV.